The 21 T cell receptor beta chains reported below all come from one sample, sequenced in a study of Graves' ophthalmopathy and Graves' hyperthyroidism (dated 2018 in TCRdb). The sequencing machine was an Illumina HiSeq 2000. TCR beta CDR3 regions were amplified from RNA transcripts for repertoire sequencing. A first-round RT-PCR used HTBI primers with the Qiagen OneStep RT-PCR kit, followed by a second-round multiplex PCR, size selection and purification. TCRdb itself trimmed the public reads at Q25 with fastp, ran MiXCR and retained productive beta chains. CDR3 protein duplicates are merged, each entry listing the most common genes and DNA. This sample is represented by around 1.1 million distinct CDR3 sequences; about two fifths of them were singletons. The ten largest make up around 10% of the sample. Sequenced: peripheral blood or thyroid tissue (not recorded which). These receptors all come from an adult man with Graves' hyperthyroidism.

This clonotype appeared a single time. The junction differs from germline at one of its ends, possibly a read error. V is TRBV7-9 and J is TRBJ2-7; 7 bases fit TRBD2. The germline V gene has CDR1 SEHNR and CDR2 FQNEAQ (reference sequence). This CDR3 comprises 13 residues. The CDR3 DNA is TGTGCCAGCGTGCTGGCGGGAGTCGATGAGCGGTACTTC. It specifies CASVLAGVDERYF.

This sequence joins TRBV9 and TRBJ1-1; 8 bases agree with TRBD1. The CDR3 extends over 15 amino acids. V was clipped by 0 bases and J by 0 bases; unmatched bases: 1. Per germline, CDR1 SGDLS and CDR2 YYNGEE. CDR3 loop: CASSVAGQVNTEAFF. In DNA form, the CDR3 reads TGTGCCAGCAGCGTAGCGGGACAGGTGAACACTGAAGCTTTCTTT.

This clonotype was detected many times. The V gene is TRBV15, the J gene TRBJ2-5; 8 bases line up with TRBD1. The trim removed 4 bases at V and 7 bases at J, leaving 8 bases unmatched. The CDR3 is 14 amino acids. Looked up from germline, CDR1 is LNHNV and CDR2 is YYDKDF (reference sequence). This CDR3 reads CATSNGQGFATQYF. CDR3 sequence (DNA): TGTGCCACCAGCAATGGACAGGGATTCGCGACCCAGTACTTC.

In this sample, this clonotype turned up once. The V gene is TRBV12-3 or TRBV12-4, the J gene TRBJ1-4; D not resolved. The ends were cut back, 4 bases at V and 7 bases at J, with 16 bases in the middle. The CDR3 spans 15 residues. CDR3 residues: CASSYGMAILEKLFF. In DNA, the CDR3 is TGTGCCAGCAGTTACGGCATGGCCATACTTGAAAAACTGTTTTTT.

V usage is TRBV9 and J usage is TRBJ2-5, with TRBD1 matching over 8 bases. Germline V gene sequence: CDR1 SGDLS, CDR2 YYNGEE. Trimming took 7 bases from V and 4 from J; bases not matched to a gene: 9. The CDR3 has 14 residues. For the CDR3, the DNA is TGTGCCAGCGGCGCGGGACAGGTTGTAGAGACCCAGTACTTC. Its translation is CASGAGQVVETQYF.

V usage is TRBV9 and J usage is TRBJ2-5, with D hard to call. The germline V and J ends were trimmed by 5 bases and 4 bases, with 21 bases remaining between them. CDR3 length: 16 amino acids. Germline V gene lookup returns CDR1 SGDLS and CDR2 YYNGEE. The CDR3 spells CASSRFPRGSPETQYF. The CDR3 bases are TGTGCCAGCAGTCGATTCCCTCGAGGCTCCCCAGAGACCCAGTACTTC.

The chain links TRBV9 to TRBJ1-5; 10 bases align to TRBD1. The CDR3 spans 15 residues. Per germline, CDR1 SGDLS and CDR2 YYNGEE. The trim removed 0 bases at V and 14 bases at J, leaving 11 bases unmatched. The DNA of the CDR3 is TGTGCCAGCAGCGTAGCCCCGGGACAGGGGTACTACGAGCATTTT. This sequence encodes CASSVAPGQGYYEHF. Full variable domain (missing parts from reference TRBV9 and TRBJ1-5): DSGVTQTPKHLITATGQRVTLRCSPRSGDLSVYWYQQSLDQGLQFLIQYYNGEERAKGNILERFSAQQFPDLHSELNLSSLELGDSALYFCASSVAPGQGYYEHFGDGTRLSIL.

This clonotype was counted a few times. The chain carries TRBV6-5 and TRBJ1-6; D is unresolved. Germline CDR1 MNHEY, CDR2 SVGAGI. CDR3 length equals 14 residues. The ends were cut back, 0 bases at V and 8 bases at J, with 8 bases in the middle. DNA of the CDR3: TGTGCCAGCAGTTACTCGCGAGTCGATTCACCCCTCCACTTT. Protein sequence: CASSYSRVDSPLHF.

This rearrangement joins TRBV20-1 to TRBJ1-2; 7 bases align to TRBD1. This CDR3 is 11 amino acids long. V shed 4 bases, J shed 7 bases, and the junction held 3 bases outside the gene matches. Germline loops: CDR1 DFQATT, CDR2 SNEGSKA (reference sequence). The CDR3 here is CSANRGPGYTF. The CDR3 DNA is TGCAGTGCTAACAGGGGTCCTGGCTACACCTTC.

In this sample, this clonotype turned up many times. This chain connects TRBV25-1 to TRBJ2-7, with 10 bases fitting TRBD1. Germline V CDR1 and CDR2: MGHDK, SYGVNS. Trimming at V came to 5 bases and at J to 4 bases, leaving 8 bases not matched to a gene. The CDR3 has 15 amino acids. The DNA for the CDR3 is TGTGCCAGCAGTCGACCCGGGACAGGGGTTTACGAGCAGTACTTC. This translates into CASSRPGTGVYEQYF.

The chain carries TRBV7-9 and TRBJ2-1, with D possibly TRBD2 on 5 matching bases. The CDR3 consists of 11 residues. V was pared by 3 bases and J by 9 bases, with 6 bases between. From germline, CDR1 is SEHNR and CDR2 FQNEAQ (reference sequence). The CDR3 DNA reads TGTGCCAGCAGCTTTGAGGGTGAGCAGTTCTTC. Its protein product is CASSFEGEQFF.

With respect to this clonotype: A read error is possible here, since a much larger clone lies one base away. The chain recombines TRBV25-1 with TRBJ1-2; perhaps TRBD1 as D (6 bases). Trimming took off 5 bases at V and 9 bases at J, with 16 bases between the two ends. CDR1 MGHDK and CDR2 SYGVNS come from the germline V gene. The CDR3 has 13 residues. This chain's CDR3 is CASSLGARRCYTF. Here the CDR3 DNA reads TGTGCCAGCAGTTTGGGGGCAAGGCGGTGCTACACCTTC.

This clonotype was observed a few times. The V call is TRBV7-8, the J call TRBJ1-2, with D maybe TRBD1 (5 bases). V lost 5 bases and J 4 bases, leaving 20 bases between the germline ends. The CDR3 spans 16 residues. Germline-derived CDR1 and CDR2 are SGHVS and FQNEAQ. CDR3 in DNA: TGTGCCAGCAGCCGAGCCATTGAGTGGGGGATCTATGGCTACACCTTC. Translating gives CASSRAIEWGIYGYTF.

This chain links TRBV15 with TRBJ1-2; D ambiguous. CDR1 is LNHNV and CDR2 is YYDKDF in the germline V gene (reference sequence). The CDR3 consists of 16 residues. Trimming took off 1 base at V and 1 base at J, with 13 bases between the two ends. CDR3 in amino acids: CATSRARTQRNYGYTF. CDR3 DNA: TGTGCCACCAGCAGAGCTCGGACCCAGCGTAACTATGGCTACACCTTC. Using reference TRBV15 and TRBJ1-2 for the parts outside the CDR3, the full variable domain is DAMVIQNPRYQVTQFGKPVTLSCSQTLNHNVMYWYQQKSSQAPKLLFHYYDKDFNNEADTPDNFQSRRPNTSFCFLDIRSPGLGDTAMYLCATSRARTQRNYGYTFGSGTRLTVV.

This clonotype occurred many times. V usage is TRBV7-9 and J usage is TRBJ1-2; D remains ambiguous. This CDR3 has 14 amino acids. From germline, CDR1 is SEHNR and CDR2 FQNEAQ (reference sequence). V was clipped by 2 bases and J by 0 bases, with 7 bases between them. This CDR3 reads CASSLMRTNYGYTF. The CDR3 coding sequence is TGTGCCAGCAGCTTAATGCGGACTAACTATGGCTACACCTTC.

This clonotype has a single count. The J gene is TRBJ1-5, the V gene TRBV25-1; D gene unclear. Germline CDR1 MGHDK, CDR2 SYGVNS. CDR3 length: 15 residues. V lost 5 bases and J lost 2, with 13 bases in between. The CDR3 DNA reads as TGTGCCAGCAGTTCAAGGTCCAAGGGCAATCAGCCCCAGCATTTT. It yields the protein CASSSRSKGNQPQHF.

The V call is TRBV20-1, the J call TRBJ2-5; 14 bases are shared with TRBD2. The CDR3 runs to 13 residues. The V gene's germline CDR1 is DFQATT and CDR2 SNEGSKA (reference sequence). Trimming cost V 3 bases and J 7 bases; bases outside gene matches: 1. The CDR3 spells CSARGTSGGTQYF. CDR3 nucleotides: TGCAGTGCTAGGGGGACTAGCGGGGGGACCCAGTACTTC.

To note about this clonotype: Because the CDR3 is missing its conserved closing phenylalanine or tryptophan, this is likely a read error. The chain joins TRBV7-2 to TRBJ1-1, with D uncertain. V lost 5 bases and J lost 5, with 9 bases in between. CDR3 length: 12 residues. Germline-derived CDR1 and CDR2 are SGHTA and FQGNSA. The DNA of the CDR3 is TGTGCCAGCAGCATAGTTTCGACTGAAGCTTTCGTT. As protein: CASSIVSTEAFV.

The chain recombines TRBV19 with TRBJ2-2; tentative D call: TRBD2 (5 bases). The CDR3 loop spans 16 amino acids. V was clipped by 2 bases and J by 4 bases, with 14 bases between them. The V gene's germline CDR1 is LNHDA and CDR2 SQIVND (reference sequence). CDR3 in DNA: TGTGCCAGTAGTATAACGGGGTTCGGCACCACCGGGGAGCTGTTTTTT. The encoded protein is CASSITGFGTTGELFF.

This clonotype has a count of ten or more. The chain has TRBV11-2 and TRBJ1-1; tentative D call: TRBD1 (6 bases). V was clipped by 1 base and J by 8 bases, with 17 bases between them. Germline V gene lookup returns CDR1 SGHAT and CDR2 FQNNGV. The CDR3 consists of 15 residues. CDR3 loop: CASSLGVGTPGEAFF. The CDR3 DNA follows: TGTGCCAGCAGCTTAGGTGTCGGGACACCCGGGGAAGCTTTCTTT.

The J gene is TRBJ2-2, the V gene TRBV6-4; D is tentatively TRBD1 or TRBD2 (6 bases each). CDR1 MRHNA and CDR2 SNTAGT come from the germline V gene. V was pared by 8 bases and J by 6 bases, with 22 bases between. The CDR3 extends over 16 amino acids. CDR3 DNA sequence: TGTGCCAGCTTAGTGGTCGGGGGCGCAGGGGCCGGGGAGCTGTTTTTT. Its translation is CASLVVGGAGAGELFF.